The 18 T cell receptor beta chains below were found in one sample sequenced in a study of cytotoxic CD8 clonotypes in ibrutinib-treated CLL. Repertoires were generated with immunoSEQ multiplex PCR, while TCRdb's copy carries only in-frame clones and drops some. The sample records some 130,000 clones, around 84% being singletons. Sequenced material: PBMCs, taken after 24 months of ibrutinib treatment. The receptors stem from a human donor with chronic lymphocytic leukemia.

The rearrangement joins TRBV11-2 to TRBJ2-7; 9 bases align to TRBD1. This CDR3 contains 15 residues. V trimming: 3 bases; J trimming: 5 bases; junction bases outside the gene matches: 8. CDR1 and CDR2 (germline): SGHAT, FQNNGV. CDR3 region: CASSFSRTGVDEQYF. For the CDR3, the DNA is TGTGCCAGCAGCTTTAGCCGGACAGGGGTAGACGAGCAGTACTTC.

The CDR3, as DNA: TGTGCCAGCTCAGGAGCTTTCGGGACAGGCGGGGAGACCCAGTACTTC. This gives the protein CASSGAFGTGGETQYF. This rearrangement joins TRBV18 to TRBJ2-5; the match to TRBD1 covers 8 bases. The V and J ends lost 5 bases and 5 bases, in that order; junction bases with no gene match: 13. This CDR3 spans 16 amino acids. CDR1 and CDR2 from the germline V gene are KGHSH and LQKENI. The complete variable domain, with remaining parts taken from reference TRBV18 and TRBJ2-5, reads NAGVMQNPRHLVRRRGQEARLRCSPMKGHSHVYWYRQLPEEGLKFMVYLQKENIIDESGMPKERFSAEFPKEGPSILRIQQVVRGDSAAYFCASSGAFGTGGETQYFGPGTRLLVL.

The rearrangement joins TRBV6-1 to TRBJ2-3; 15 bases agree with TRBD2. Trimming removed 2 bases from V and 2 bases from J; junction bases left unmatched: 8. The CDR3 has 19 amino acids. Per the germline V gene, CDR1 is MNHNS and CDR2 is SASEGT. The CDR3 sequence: CASSEQPGLAGGPTDTQYF. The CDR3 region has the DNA TGTGCCAGCAGTGAACAACCGGGACTAGCGGGGGGCCCCACAGATACGCAGTATTTT.

CDR3 sequence: CASSFGTEETQYF. DNA for the CDR3: TGTGCCAGCAGCTTCGGGACAGAAGAGACCCAGTACTTC. This chain uses TRBV5-6 with TRBJ2-5; 7 nucleotides line up with TRBD1. Losses at the gene ends were 2 bases for V and 3 bases for J; bases not matched to a gene: 1. Germline lookup yields CDR1 SGHDT and CDR2 YYEEEE. This CDR3 is built from 13 residues.

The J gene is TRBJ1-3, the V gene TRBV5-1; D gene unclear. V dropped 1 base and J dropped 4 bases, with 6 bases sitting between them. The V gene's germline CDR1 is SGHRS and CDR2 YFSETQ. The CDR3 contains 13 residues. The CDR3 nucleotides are TGCGCCAGCAGCTTGAGCCAGGGAAACACCATATATTTT. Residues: CASSLSQGNTIYF.

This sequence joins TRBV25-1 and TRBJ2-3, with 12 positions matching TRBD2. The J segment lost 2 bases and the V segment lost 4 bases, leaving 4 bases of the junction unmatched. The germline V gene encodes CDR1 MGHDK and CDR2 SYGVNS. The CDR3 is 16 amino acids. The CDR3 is CASSARLAGDTDTQYF. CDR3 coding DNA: TGTGCCAGCAGTGCCCGACTAGCGGGGGACACAGATACGCAGTATTTT. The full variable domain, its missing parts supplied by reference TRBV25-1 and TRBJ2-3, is EADIYQTPRYLVIGTGKKITLECSQTMGHDKMYWYQQDPGMELHLIHYSYGVNSTEKGDLSSESTVSRIRTEHFPLTLESARPSHTSQYLCASSARLAGDTDTQYFGPGTRLTVL.

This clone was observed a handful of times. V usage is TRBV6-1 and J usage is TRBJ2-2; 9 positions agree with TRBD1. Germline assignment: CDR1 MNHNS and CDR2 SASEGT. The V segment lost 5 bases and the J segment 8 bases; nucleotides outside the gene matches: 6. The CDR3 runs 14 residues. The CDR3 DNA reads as TGTGCCAGCAGTTCCGGGACAGGGCTGGGGGAGCTGTTTTTT. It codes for CASSSGTGLGELFF.

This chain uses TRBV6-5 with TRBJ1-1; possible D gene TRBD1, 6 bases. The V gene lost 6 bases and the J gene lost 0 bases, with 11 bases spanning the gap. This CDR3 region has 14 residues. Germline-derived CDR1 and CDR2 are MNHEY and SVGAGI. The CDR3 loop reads CASRSTGLNTEAFF. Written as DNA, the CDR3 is TGTGCCAGCAGGTCGACAGGATTGAACACTGAAGCTTTCTTT.

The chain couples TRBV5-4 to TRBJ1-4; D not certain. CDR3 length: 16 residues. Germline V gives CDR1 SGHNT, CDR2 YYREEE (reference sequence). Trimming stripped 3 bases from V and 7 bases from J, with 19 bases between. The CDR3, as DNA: TGTGCCAGCAGCTCTAAACCCGGACTTGGTGGTGAAAAACTGTTTTTT. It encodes CASSSKPGLGGEKLFF.

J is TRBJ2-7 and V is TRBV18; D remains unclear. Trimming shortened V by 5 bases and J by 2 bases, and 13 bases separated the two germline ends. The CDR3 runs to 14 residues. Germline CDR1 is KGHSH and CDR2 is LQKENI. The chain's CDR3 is CASSSLRATYEQYF. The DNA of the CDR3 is TGTGCCAGCTCATCGCTCCGGGCCACCTACGAGCAGTACTTC.

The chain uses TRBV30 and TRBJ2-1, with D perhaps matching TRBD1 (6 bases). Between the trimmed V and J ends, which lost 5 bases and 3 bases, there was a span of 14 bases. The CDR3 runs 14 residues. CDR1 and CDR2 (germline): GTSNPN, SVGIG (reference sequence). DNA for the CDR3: TGTGCCTGGGAGGAAGGGGGTAACTACAATGAGCAGTTCTTC. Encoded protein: CAWEEGGNYNEQFF.

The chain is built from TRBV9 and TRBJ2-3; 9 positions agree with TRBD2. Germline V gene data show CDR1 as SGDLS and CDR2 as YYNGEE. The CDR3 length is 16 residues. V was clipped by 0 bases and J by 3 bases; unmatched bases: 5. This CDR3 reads CASSVAAGGPTDTQYF. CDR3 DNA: TGTGCCAGCAGCGTAGCTGCGGGGGGGCCAACAGATACGCAGTATTTT.

CDR3 region: CASLTSGADNEQFF. The CDR3 bases are TGTGCCAGCCTCACTAGCGGGGCCGACAATGAGCAGTTCTTC. The gene calls are TRBV6-1 and TRBJ2-1, with 10 bases identical to TRBD2. This CDR3 comprises 14 residues. The V and J ends lost 8 bases and 5 bases, in that order; junction bases with no gene match: 6. Germline V gives CDR1 MNHNS, CDR2 SASEGT.

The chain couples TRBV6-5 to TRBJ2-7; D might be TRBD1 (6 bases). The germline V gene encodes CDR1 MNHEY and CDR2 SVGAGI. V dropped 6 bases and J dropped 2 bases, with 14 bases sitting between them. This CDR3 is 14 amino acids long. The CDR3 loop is CASSLLDSTYEQYF. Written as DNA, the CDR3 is TGTGCCAGCAGCCTACTGGACAGTACCTACGAGCAGTACTTC.

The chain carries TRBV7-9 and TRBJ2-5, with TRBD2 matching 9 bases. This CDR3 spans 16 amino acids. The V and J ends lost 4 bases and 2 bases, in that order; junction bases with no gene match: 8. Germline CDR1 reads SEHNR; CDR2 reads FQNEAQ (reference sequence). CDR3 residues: CASSSKPSGAQETQYF. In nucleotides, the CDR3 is TGTGCCAGCAGCTCCAAACCTAGCGGGGCACAAGAGACCCAGTACTTC.

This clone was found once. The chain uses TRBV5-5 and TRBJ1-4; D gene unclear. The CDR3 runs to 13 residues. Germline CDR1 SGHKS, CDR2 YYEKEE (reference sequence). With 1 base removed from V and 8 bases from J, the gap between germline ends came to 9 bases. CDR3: CASSLLSGEKLFF. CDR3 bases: TGTGCCAGCAGCTTGCTCTCGGGGGAAAAACTGTTTTTT.

CDR3 region: CASSLGQGPYEQYF. The CDR3 DNA sequence: TGCGCCAGCAGCTTGGGACAGGGGCCCTACGAGCAGTACTTC. The chain joins TRBV5-1 to TRBJ2-7; 8 bases fit TRBD1. J gave up 2 bases and V 0 bases, and 1 base lay outside the gene matches. The CDR3 extends over 14 amino acids. Germline V CDR1 and CDR2: SGHRS, YFSETQ.

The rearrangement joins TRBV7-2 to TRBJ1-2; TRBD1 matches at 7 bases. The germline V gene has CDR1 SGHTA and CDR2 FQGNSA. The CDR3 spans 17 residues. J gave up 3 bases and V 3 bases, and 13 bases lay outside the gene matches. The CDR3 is CASSFDPGTALDYGYTF. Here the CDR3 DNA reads TGTGCCAGCAGCTTTGATCCTGGGACAGCGCTAGACTATGGCTACACCTTC.